These 14 T cell receptor beta chains were all obtained from the same sample, sequenced in a study of patients and donors after allogeneic stem cell transplantation. Each CDR3 protein is one row after TCRdb ran MiXCR on the RT-PCR reads. This table holds about 960,000 distinct CDR3 sequences, approximately 18% found once. Material for sequencing was blood, either unsorted or a sorted T cell fraction (not recorded which). Source of these receptors: a human donor who was either an allogeneic HSCT recipient or a stem cell or donor lymphocyte infusion donor (not recorded which). It is not recorded whose cells these are; they may come from a transplant donor.

This clonotype was picked up a small number of times. This CDR3 is missing its conserved last phenylalanine or tryptophan, likely due to a read error. The chain recombines TRBV7-6 with TRBJ1-1; 10 positions agree with TRBD1. This CDR3 spans 15 amino acids. The germline CDR1 and CDR2 sequences are SGHVS and FNYEAQ. V shed 8 bases, J shed 7 bases, and the junction held 13 bases outside the gene matches. Here the CDR3 reads CASRLTDRGQGEAFL. CDR3 sequence (DNA): TGTGCCAGCCGCCTCACCGACAGGGGGCAGGGTGAAGCTTTCCTT.

This clonotype came up a few times. This CDR3 reads CSANLGLERGGTQYF. The CDR3 DNA is TGCAGTGCTAATTTGGGCTTAGAGAGAGGGGGGACGCAGTATTTT. This chain uses TRBV20-1 with TRBJ2-3; D may be TRBD1 or TRBD2 (6 bases each). The CDR3 has 15 residues. The germline V gene encodes CDR1 DFQATT and CDR2 SNEGSKA (reference sequence). Between the trimmed V and J ends, which lost 4 bases and 9 bases, there was a span of 23 bases.

This clonotype has a handful of counts. In DNA form, the CDR3 reads TGTGCCAGCAGCTTACCACAGGGGGCTGGCTACAATGAGCAGTTCTTC. Protein sequence: CASSLPQGAGYNEQFF. The chain recombines TRBV7-9 with TRBJ2-1, with 9 positions matching TRBD1. This CDR3 region has 16 residues. Losses at the gene ends were 2 bases for V and 3 bases for J; bases not matched to a gene: 5. Germline CDR1 reads SEHNR; CDR2 reads FQNEAQ (reference sequence).

This clonotype was seen a handful of times. The chain carries TRBV12-3 or TRBV12-4 and TRBJ2-1; TRBD2 matches 7 bases. The junction had 10 bases not matched to a gene; V was cut back by 3 bases and J by 2 bases. The CDR3 is 17 residues long. Written as DNA, the CDR3 is TGTGCCAGCAGTTTCCCCGGTGGGAGCGGGGCCTACAATGAGCAGTTCTTC. Its protein is CASSFPGGSGAYNEQFF.

The chain has TRBV7-3 and TRBJ2-2, with D perhaps TRBD1 (6 bases). There are 13 residues in the CDR3. Germline V gives CDR1 SGHTA, CDR2 FQGTGA. The V and J ends lost 10 bases and 2 bases respectively, with 11 bases between them. CDR3 coding DNA: TGTGCCACCACGGACAGTAACACCGGGGAGCTGTTTTTT. Translating gives CATTDSNTGELFF.

J is TRBJ2-5 and V is TRBV27, with D perhaps matching TRBD1 or TRBD2 (5 bases each). This CDR3 has 15 amino acids. Germline V gives CDR1 MNHEY, CDR2 SMNVEV (reference sequence). With 6 bases removed from V and 5 bases from J, the gap between germline ends came to 19 bases. CDR3 amino acids: CASSRQLVGVETQYF. The CDR3 DNA follows: TGTGCCAGCAGCCGGCAACTAGTAGGGGTGGAGACCCAGTACTTC.

The rearrangement links TRBV20-1 to TRBJ2-1, with D uncertain. Per the germline V gene, CDR1 is DFQATT and CDR2 is SNEGSKA (reference sequence). The CDR3 loop spans 16 amino acids. V shed 3 bases and J shed 0 bases, with 15 bases lying between them. CDR3 in amino acids: CSASEDGFSSYNEQFF. The CDR3 DNA follows: TGCAGTGCTAGTGAGGACGGGTTCAGCTCCTACAATGAGCAGTTCTTC.

The rearrangement joins TRBV12-3 or TRBV12-4 to TRBJ1-3; TRBD1 aligns across 12 bases. The V and J ends lost 10 bases and 4 bases, in that order; junction bases with no gene match: 5. The CDR3 is 14 amino acids. As DNA, the CDR3 is TGTGCCACGGAGGGACAGGGGGCAGGAAACACCATATATTTT. Translating it yields CATEGQGAGNTIYF.

V usage is TRBV5-1 and J usage is TRBJ1-2; 10 nucleotides match TRBD1. The trim removed 3 bases at V and 9 bases at J, leaving 11 bases unmatched. This CDR3 comprises 15 residues. CDR1 and CDR2 (germline): SGHRS, YFSETQ. CDR3 sequence (DNA): TGCGCCAGCAGCTCTGACAGGGGGCCTCTTAGGAGCTACACCTTC. It translates to CASSSDRGPLRSYTF.

V is TRBV7-8 and J is TRBJ2-3; weak D call: TRBD2 (5 bases). CDR1 is SGHVS and CDR2 is FQNEAQ in the germline V gene. V lost 5 bases, J lost 6 bases, and 18 bases lay in between. This CDR3 is 15 amino acids long. The CDR3 DNA follows: TGTGCCAGCAGCGCGATACTAGGACCGGGGGATACGCAGTATTTT. Translation: CASSAILGPGDTQYF.

The chain employs TRBV12-5 and TRBJ2-6; TRBD1 matches at 10 bases. The CDR3 is 16 residues long. Per germline, CDR1 LGHNT and CDR2 FRNRAP. Trimming removed 5 bases from V and 2 bases from J; junction bases left unmatched: 3. CDR3 loop: CASGNDRGPGANVLTF. DNA for the CDR3: TGTGCTAGTGGTAACGACAGGGGGCCTGGGGCCAACGTCCTGACTTTC.

This clonotype was counted ten times or more. This rearrangement joins TRBV5-1 to TRBJ2-3; D is unclear. Germline CDR1 SGHRS, CDR2 YFSETQ. Trimming removed 4 bases from V and 0 bases from J, with 15 bases in between. This CDR3 comprises 16 residues. The chain's CDR3 is CASSLGPVSSTDTQYF. DNA of the CDR3: TGCGCCAGCAGCCTAGGACCGGTGTCTAGCACAGATACGCAGTATTTT.

The chain carries TRBV6-1 and TRBJ1-6; TRBD1 aligns across 8 bases. The germline gives CDR1 MNHNS, CDR2 SASEGT. V shed 6 bases, J shed 7 bases, and the junction held 8 bases outside the gene matches. The CDR3 loop spans 15 amino acids. In DNA form, the CDR3 reads TGTGCCAGCAGAACCGGACAGGGTCGGAATTCACCCCTCCACTTT. It translates to CASRTGQGRNSPLHF.

The gene calls are TRBV20-1 and TRBJ2-1; D not resolved. The CDR3 runs to 12 residues. Per germline, CDR1 DFQATT and CDR2 SNEGSKA (reference sequence). The germline V and J ends were trimmed by 4 bases and 7 bases, with 11 bases remaining between them. In DNA form, the CDR3 reads TGCAGTGCTAAACGCTCCGCTAATGAGCAGTTCTTC. Translated: CSAKRSANEQFF.